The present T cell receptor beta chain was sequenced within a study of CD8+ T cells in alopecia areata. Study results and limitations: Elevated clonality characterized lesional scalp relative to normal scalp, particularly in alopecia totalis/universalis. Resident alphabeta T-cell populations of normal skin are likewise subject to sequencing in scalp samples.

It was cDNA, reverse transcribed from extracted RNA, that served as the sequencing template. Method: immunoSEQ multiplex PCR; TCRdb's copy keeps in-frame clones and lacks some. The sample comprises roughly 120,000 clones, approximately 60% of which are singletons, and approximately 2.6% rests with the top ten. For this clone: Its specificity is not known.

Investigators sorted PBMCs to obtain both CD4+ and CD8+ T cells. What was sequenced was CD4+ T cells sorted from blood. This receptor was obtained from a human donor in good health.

The CDR3 DNA reads as TGTGCCAGCAGTTTGAATGAGGGCCCTGAAGCTTTCTTT. Translating it yields CASSLNEGPEAFF. The chain combines TRBV27 with TRBJ1-1, with D hard to call. The CDR3 totals 13 residues. V was clipped by 3 bases and J by 6 bases, with 11 bases between them. In germline, CDR1 is MNHEY, CDR2 SMNVEV (reference sequence).